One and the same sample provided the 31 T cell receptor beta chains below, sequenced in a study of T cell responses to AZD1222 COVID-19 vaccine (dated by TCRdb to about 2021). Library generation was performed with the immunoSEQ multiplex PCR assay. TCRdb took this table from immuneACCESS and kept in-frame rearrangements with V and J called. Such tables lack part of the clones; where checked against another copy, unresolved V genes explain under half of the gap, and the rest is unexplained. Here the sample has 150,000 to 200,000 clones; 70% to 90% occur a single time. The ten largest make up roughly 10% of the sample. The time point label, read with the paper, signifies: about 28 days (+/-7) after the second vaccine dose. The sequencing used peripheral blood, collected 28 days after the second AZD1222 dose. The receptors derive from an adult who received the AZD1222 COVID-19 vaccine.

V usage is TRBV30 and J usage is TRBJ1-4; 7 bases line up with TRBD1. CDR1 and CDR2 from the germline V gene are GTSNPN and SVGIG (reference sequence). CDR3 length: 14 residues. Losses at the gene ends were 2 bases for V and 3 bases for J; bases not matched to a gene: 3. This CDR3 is CAWSRGPANEKLFF. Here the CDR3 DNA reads TGTGCCTGGAGTAGGGGGCCGGCTAATGAAAAACTGTTTTTT.

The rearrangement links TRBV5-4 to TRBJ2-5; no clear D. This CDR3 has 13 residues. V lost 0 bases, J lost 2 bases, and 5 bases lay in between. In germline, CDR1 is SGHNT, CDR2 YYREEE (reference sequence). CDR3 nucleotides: TGTGCCAGCAGCTTGGAAAGTCAAGAGACCCAGTACTTC. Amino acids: CASSLESQETQYF.

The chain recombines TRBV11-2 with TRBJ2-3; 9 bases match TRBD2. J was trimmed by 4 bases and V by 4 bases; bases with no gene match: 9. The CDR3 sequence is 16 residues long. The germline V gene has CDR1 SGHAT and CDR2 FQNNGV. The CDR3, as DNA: TGTGCCAGCAGCTCCGGACAGCGGGGGGTCGCAGATACGCAGTATTTT. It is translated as CASSSGQRGVADTQYF.

In nucleotides, the CDR3 is TGCGCCAGCAGCTTGGGGATGAGTAGGATCTCTGGAAACACCATATATTTT. It encodes CASSLGMSRISGNTIYF. The chain recombines TRBV5-1 with TRBJ1-3; D unclear. The CDR3 is 17 residues long. V lost 0 bases, J lost 0 bases, and 13 bases lay in between. Germline CDR1 reads SGHRS; CDR2 reads YFSETQ. Together with reference TRBV5-1 and TRBJ1-3, the CDR3 gives the full variable domain: KAGVTQTPRYLIKTRGQQVTLSCSPISGHRSVSWYQQTPGQGLQFLFEYFSETQRNKGNFPGRFSGRQFSNSRSEMNVSTLELGDSALYLCASSLGMSRISGNTIYFGEGSWLTVV.

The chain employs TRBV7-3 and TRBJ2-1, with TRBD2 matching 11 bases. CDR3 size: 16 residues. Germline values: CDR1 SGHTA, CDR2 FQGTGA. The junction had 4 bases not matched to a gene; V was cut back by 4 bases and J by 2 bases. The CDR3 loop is CASSSLAGGTYNEQFF. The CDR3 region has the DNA TGTGCCAGCAGCTCCTTAGCGGGGGGGACCTACAATGAGCAGTTCTTC.

The CDR3 region has the DNA TGTGCCAGCATGATTGGACAGGTTCCTGCCTACGAGCAGTACTTC. It codes for CASMIGQVPAYEQYF. The V call is TRBV6-5, the J call TRBJ2-7, with 7 positions matching TRBD1. The CDR3 sequence is 15 residues long. Germline assignment: CDR1 MNHEY and CDR2 SVGAGI. Losses at the gene ends were 7 bases for V and 2 bases for J; bases not matched to a gene: 11.

The CDR3 sequence is CASSPNRVRTGELFF. The CDR3 region has the DNA TGTGCCAGCAGCCCTAACAGGGTTAGGACCGGGGAGCTGTTTTTT. The chain is built from TRBV11-3 and TRBJ2-2; a weak D match, TRBD1 (6 bases). Germline V gives CDR1 SGHNT, CDR2 YENEEA. V lost 5 bases, J lost 5 bases, and 15 bases lay in between. The CDR3 spans 15 residues.

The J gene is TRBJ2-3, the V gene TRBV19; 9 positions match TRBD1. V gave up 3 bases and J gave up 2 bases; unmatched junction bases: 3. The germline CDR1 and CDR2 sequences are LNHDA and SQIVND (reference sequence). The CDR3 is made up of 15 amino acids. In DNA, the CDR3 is TGTGCCAGTAGTATGGGGACAGGGCCCACAGATACGCAGTATTTT. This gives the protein CASSMGTGPTDTQYF.

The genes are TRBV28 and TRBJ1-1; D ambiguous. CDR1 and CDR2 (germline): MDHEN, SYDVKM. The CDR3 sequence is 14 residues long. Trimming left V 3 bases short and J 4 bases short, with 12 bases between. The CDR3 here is CASSLGRSGTEAFF. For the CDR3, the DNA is TGTGCCAGCAGTTTGGGGAGGTCGGGCACTGAAGCTTTCTTT.

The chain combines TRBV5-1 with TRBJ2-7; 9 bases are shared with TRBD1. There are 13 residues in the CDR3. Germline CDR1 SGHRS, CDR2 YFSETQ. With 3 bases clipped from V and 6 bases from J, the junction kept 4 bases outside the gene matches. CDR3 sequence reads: CASSSGTGREQYF. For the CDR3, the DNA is TGCGCCAGCAGCTCCGGGACAGGGCGCGAGCAGTACTTC.

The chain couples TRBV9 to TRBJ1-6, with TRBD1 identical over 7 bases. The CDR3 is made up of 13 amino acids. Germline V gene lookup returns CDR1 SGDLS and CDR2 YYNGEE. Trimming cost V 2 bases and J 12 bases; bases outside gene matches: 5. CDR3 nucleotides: TGTGCCAGCAGCGTTTATGACAGGGAACCCCTCCACTTT. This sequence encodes CASSVYDREPLHF.

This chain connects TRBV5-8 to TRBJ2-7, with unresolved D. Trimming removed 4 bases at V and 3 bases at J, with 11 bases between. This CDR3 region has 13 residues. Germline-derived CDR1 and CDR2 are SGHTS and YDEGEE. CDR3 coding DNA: TGTGCCAGCAGCCCAGGAGTCGGCTACGAGCAGTACTTC. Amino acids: CASSPGVGYEQYF.

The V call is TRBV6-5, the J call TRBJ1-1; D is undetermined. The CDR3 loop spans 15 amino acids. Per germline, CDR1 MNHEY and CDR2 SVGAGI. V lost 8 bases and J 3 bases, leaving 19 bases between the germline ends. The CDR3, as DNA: TGTGCCAGCGTCGCCGGTTCGGCGGGGTACACTGAAGCTTTCTTT. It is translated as CASVAGSAGYTEAFF.

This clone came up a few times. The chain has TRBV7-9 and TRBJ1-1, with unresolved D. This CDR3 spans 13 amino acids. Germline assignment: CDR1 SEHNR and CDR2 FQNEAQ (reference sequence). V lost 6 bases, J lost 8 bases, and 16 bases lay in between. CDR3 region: CASSNFQSREAFF. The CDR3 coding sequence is TGTGCCAGCAGTAATTTCCAGTCACGGGAAGCTTTCTTT. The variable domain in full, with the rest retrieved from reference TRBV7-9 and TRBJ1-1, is DTGVSQNPRHKITKRGQNVTFRCDPISEHNRLYWYRQTLGQGPEFLTYFQNEAQLEKSRLLSDRFSAERPKGSFSTLEIQRTEQGDSAMYLCASSNFQSREAFFGQGTRLTVV.

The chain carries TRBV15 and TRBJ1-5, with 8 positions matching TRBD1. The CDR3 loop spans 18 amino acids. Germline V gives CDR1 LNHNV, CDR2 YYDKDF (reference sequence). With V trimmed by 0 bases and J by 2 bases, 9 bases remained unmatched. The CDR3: CATSRDRQGPSGNQPQHF. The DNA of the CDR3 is TGTGCCACCAGCAGAGATCGACAGGGGCCCTCGGGCAATCAGCCCCAGCATTTT.

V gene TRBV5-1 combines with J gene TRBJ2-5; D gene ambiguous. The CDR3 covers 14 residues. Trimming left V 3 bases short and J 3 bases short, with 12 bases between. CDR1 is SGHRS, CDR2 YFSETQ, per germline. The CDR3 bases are TGCGCCAGCAGCTCATGGGCCAACGAAGAGACCCAGTACTTC. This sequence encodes CASSSWANEETQYF.

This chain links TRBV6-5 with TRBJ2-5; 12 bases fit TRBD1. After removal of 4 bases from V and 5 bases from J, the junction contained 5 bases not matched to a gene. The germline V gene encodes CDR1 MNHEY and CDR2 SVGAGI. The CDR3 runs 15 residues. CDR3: CASSSRDRGRETQYF. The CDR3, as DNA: TGTGCCAGCAGTTCTCGGGACAGGGGGCGGGAGACCCAGTACTTC.

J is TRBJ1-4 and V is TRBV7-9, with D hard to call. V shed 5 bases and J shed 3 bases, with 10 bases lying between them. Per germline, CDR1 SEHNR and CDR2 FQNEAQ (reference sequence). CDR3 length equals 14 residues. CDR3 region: CASSITVANEKLFF. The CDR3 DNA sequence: TGTGCCAGCAGCATCACGGTGGCTAATGAAAAACTGTTTTTT.

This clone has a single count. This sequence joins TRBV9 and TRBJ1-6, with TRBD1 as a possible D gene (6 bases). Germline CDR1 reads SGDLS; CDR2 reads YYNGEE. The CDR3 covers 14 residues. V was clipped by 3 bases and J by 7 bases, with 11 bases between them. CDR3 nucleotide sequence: TGTGCCAGCAGCGAGGGGGGAGGGAATTCACCCCTCCACTTT. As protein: CASSEGGGNSPLHF.

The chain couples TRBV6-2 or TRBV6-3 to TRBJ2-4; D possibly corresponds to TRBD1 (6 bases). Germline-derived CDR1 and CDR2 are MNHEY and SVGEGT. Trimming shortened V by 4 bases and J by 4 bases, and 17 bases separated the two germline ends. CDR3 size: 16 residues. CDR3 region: CASSFWSRDIKNIQYF. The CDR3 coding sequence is TGTGCCAGCAGTTTTTGGAGCCGGGACATAAAAAACATTCAGTACTTC.

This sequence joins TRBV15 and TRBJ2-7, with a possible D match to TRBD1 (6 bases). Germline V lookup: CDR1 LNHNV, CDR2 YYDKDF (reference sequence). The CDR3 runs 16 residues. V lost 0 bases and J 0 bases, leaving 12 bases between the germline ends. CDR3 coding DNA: TGTGCCACCAGCAGAGATGTAAGCAGGGGCTCCTACGAGCAGTACTTC. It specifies CATSRDVSRGSYEQYF.

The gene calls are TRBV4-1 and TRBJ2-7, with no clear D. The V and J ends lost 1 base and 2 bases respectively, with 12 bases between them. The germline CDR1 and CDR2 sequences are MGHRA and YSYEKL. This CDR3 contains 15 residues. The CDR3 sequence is CASSQGLDPAYEQYF. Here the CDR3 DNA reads TGCGCCAGCAGCCAAGGTCTCGATCCCGCCTACGAGCAGTACTTC.

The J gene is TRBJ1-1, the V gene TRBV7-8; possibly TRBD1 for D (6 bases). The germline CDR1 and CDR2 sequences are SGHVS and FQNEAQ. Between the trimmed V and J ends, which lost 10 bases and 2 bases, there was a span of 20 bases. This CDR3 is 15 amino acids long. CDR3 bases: TGTGCCACAAAAATCCTACAGGGAACAAACACTGAAGCTTTCTTT. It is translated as CATKILQGTNTEAFF.

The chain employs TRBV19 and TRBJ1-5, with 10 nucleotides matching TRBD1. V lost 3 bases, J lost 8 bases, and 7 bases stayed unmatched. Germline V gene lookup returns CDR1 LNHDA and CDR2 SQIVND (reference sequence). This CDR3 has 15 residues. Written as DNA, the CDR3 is TGTGCCAGTAGTATTGGGGGGACAGGGGAAGAGCCCCAGCATTTT. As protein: CASSIGGTGEEPQHF.

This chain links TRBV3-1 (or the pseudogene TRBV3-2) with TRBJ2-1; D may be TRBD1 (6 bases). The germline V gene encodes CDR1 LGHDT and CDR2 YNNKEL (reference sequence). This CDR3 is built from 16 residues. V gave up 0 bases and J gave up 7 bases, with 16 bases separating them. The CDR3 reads CASSQDSGGSGNEQFF. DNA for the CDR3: TGTGCCAGCAGCCAAGATTCTGGGGGCAGTGGAAATGAGCAGTTCTTC.

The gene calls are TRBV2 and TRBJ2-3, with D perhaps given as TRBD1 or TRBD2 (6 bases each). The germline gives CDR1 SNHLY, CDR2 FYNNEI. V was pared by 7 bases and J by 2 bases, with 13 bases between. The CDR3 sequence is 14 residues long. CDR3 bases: TGTGCCAGCAAAACGGGGGCCACCACAGATACGCAGTATTTT. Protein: CASKTGATTDTQYF.

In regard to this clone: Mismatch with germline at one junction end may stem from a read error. The CDR3 protein is CASSQAGGTRNEQFF. CDR3 in DNA: TGCGCCAGCAGTCAAGCGGGGGGGACGAGGAATGAGCAGTTCTTC. This chain uses TRBV4-1 with TRBJ2-1; 10 positions agree with TRBD2. The CDR3 runs to 15 residues. Germline CDR1 is MGHRA and CDR2 is YSYEKL.

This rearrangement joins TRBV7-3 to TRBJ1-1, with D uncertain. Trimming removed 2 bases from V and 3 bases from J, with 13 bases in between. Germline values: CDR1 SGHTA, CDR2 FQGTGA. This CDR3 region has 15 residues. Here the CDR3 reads CASSLGLGVDTEAFF. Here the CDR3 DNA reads TGTGCCAGCAGCTTAGGACTCGGAGTAGACACTGAAGCTTTCTTT.

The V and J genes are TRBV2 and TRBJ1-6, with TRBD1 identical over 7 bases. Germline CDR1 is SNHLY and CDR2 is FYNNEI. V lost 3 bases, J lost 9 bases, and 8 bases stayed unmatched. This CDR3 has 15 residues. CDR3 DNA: TGTGCCAGCAGTGATAGAAGGGGGCGCGGTTCACCCCTCCACTTT. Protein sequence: CASSDRRGRGSPLHF.

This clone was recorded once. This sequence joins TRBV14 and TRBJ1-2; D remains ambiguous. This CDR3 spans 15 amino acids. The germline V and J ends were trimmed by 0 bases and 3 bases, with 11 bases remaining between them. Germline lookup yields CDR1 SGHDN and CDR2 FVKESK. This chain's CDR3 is CASSQDMVPHYGYTF. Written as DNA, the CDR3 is TGTGCCAGCAGCCAAGATATGGTCCCGCACTATGGCTACACCTTC.

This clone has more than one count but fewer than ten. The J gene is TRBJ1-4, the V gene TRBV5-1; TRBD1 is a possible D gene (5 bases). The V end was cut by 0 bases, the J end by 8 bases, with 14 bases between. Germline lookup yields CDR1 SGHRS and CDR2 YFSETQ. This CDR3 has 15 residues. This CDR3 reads CASSLAPGTAEKLFF. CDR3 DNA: TGCGCCAGCAGCTTGGCCCCTGGGACGGCGGAAAAACTGTTTTTT.